This T cell receptor (beta chain) was identified during a study of T cell changes during pregnancy in multiple sclerosis. Only in-frame clones appear in the TCRdb table, and some are missing; sequencing was by immunoSEQ multiplex PCR. The table shows 40,000 or so clones, with about 94% occurring only once. A word on this clone: The sample holds other DNA sequences that translate to the same CDR3.

This CDR3 spans 14 amino acids. CDR1 and CDR2 (germline): MNHEY, SMNVEV (reference sequence). Trimming at V came to 4 bases and at J to 3 bases, leaving 4 bases not matched to a gene. The receptor was derived from a female donor with multiple sclerosis, enrolled in a pregnancy study. The source material was CD8+ T cells from peripheral blood mononuclear cells, sampled in the third trimester of pregnancy. The gene calls are TRBV27 and TRBJ2-3; 7 bases align to TRBD2. The CDR3, as DNA: TGTGCCAGCAGTTCCCAGCGGGAAACAGATACGCAGTATTTT. Protein: CASSSQRETDTQYF.